This T cell receptor (beta chain) was identified in a study of breast tumors, draining lymph nodes, adjacent tissues. The V and J ends lost 3 bases and 6 bases, in that order; junction bases with no gene match: 7. The CDR3 totals 15 residues. CDR1 DFQATT and CDR2 SNEGSKA come from the germline V gene (reference sequence). TCRdb ran MiXCR on the multiplex PCR reads and lists one entry per CDR3 protein. Found here are roughly 32,000 distinct CDR3 sequences, just over 35% of them singletons; the top ten hold approximately 11%. This clonotype was observed many times. The chain recombines TRBV20-1 with TRBJ2-1; 11 bases align to TRBD2. Material: breast tumor tissue. The receptor was isolated from a female donor with breast cancer. Some clones in this sample may be carry-over from other donors' samples. CDR3 residues: CSASSLAGEGNEQFF. The CDR3 coding sequence is TGCAGTGCTAGTTCACTAGCGGGAGAAGGCAATGAGCAGTTCTTC.